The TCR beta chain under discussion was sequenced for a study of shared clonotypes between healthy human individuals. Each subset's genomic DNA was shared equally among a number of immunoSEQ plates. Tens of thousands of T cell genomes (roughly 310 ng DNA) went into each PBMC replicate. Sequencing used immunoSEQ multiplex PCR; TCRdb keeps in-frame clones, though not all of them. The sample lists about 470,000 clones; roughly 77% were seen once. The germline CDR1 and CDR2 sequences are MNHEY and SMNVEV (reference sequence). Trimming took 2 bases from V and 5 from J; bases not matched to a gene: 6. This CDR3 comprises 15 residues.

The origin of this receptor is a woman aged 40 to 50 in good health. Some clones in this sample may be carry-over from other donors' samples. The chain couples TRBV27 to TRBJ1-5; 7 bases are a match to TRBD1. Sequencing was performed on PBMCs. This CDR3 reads CASSLIGGHDQPQHF. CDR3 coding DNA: TGTGCCAGCAGTTTAATAGGGGGCCATGATCAGCCCCAGCATTTT.